This TCR beta chain was recovered during a study of blood T cell repertoires in COVID-19. Study-wide context: There were acute and convalescent COVID-19 samples, and they came from the United States, Italy and Spain.

This clone was picked up one time. V was trimmed by 7 bases and J by 0 bases, leaving 14 bases between them. The CDR3 contains 14 residues. Germline CDR1 reads SQVTM; CDR2 reads ANQGSEA. As handled by the study authors: Estimated nucleated cell counts came from reference gene primer amplification. Profiling relied on immunoSEQ multiplex PCR, and the TCRdb table lists in-frame clones only, not all of them. V and J calls and clone size follow that table, whereas D and trimming were derived from the DNA. The sample has some 460,000 clones, roughly 87% seen once. This chain joins TRBV29-1 and TRBJ2-3, with D perhaps matching TRBD1 (5 bases). Sample: PBMCs or T cells enriched from blood (not recorded which). The source of this sequence is a young woman with acute COVID-19. The CDR3 here is CSDRTGRSTDTQYF. CDR3 nucleotide sequence: TGCAGCGACAGGACGGGCCGGAGCACAGATACGCAGTATTTT.